One and the same sample provided the 3 T cell receptor beta chains below, sequenced in a study of identifying expanded T cells in peripheral blood. The method was immunoSEQ multiplex PCR; TCRdb's version includes in-frame clones alone and lacks a portion of them. Here the sample spans 100,000 to 150,000 clones, roughly 84% being singletons. The sample consisted of blood. All receptors come from a person aged 18 to 69 in good health.

The chain has TRBV4-1 and TRBJ2-7; D tentatively fits TRBD1 or TRBD2 (5 bases each). The CDR3 is made up of 16 amino acids. The V gene lost 0 bases and the J gene lost 0 bases, with 12 bases spanning the gap. CDR1 is MGHRA and CDR2 is YSYEKL in the germline V gene. In nucleotides, the CDR3 is TGCGCCAGCAGCCAAGAGAATTCGGGGCCCTCCTACGAGCAGTACTTC. This encodes CASSQENSGPSYEQYF.

About this clone itself: At one boundary the junction diverges from the germline segment, which might be a read error. The genes are TRBV19 and TRBJ2-7; TRBD2 agrees at 7 bases. Germline V CDR1 and CDR2: LNHDA, SQIVND (reference sequence). This CDR3 spans 13 amino acids. CDR3 bases: TGTGCCAGTAGTATAGAGATTGTAGGTGAGCGGGGCTTC. Its protein is CASSIEIVGERGF.

This chain uses TRBV5-1 with TRBJ2-2; D may match TRBD1 or TRBD2 (5 bases each). Trimming stripped 0 bases from V and 6 bases from J, with 9 bases between. Looked up from germline, CDR1 is SGHRS and CDR2 is YFSETQ. This CDR3 is built from 14 residues. The CDR3: CASSLEMGAGELFF. CDR3 in DNA: TGCGCCAGCAGCTTGGAAATGGGGGCCGGGGAGCTGTTTTTT.